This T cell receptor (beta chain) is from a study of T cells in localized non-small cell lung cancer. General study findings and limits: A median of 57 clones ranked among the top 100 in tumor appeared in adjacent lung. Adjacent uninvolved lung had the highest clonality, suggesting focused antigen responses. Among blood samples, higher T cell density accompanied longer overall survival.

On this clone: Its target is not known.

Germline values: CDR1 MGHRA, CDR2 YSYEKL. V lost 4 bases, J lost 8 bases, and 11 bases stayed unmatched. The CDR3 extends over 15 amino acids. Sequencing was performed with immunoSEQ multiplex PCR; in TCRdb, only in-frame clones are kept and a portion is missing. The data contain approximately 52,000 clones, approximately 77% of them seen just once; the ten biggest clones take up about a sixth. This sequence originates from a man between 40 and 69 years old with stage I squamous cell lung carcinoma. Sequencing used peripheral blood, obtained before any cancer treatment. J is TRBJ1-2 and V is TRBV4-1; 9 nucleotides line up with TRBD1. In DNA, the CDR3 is TGCGCCAGCAGCCCAGGGACAGGGACCCCGGTAGGCTACACCTTC. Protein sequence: CASSPGTGTPVGYTF.